This is a list of T cell receptor beta chains from one sample in a study of blood T cell repertoires in COVID-19. The method was immunoSEQ multiplex PCR; TCRdb's version includes in-frame clones alone and lacks a portion of them. The table records 150,000 to 200,000 clones, around 79% of them present only once. The sample taken for sequencing was PBMCs or T cells enriched from blood (not recorded which). All receptors derive from a man between 50 and 59 years old who had recovered from COVID-19. CDR3s leave out the opening cysteine and the closing phenylalanine or tryptophan. The order of the fields is clone size, V gene, J gene, CDR3 protein. The size field is filled for only some rows; it gives once, few, many or a size class.

>few|TRBV28|TRBJ1-2
ASSLTGTGYT
>few|TRBV7-2|TRBJ1-5
ASSTQLGRQPQH
>NA|TRBV19|TRBJ2-2
ASSTPPAVPLNTGELF
>NA|TRBV29-1|TRBJ2-5
SVVLGTYQETQY
>few|TRBV6-1|TRBJ2-7
ASSGGPTSGHAYEQY
>NA|TRBV28|TRBJ2-2
ASILGGLANTGELF
>NA|TRBV15|TRBJ1-4
ATSNTGGRDEKLF
>few|TRBV19|TRBJ1-2
ASFGFLANYGYT
>NA|TRBV5-4|TRBJ1-4
ASRRQGEELF
>NA|TRBV4-2|TRBJ2-5
ASSQEGTSGRGTQY
>NA|TRBV5-4|TRBJ2-7
ASSWGQGYEQY
>NA|TRBV18|TRBJ2-1
ASSPISSGSRNEQF
>NA|TRBV19|TRBJ2-3
ASSIGGGLSTDTQY
>NA|TRBV6-2/TRBV6-3|TRBJ2-1
ASTPDRGGTYNEQF
>few|TRBV27|TRBJ2-1
ASSRRGVEF
>NA|TRBV6-6|TRBJ2-7
ASSETVYRDEQY
>NA|TRBV27|TRBJ1-5
ASSPIGQVGYSNQPQH
>NA|TRBV5-1|TRBJ2-2
ASSLDFKAGPTGELF
>NA|TRBV6-5|TRBJ1-6
ASWEVNSPLH
>NA|TRBV11-2|TRBJ2-7
ASSRGGYSYEQY
>NA|TRBV9|TRBJ1-1
ASSRGGLNTEAF
>NA|TRBV2|TRBJ1-4
ASIFGWGGDEKLF
>once|TRBV29-1|TRBJ2-1
SVEGTVNNEQF
>NA|TRBV7-3|TRBJ1-1
ASSPVRQVGTEAF
>NA|TRBV10-3|TRBJ2-7
AISGAAGSSYEQY
>NA|TRBV29-1|TRBJ2-2
SERGATGELF
>few|TRBV14|TRBJ2-3
ASSQGWTGTDTQY
>NA|TRBV3-1/TRBV3-2|TRBJ2-4
ASSPGMGGKNIQY
>NA|TRBV25-1|TRBJ2-1
ASSVSGRTNEQF
>NA|TRBV5-1|TRBJ2-3
ASSLRGTSTDTQY
>NA|TRBV27|TRBJ1-4
ASSDGRVDNEKLF
>NA|TRBV28|TRBJ2-3
ASGLGAGDTDTQY
>NA|TRBV15|TRBJ2-2
ATSRVKLVAGELF
>NA|TRBV29-1|TRBJ1-1
SVDQNTEAF
>NA|TRBV9|TRBJ1-6
ASSRDRGQAGSPLH
>NA|TRBV19|TRBJ1-5
AASPGLNQPQH
>NA|TRBV29-1|TRBJ2-3
SVRGGVDTQY
>NA|TRBV28|TRBJ2-7
ASSTRTGRYEQY
>NA|TRBV3-1/TRBV3-2|TRBJ2-5
ASSQNGGTETQY
>NA|TRBV14|TRBJ2-3
ASSQGTSGGTDTQY
>NA|TRBV6-4|TRBJ1-1
ASSEMGGTEAF
>NA|TRBV10-3|TRBJ2-2
AISESSTSGGQNTGELF
>NA|TRBV7-9|TRBJ2-1
ASRLGQGINEQF
>NA|TRBV7-6|TRBJ2-7
ASKQGYEQY
>NA|TRBV2|TRBJ2-7
ASKQGRISYEQY
>once|TRBV27|TRBJ1-4
ASSSGDSTNEKLF
>NA|TRBV2|TRBJ2-1
ASWNSGRNSYNEQF
>NA|TRBV6-5|TRBJ2-7
ASSIGTDYEQY